These 17 T cell receptor beta chains share one sample of origin, sequenced in a study of blood T cell repertoires in COVID-19. Profiled with immunoSEQ multiplex PCR; TCRdb holds only in-frame clones, not every one. The data show 300,000 to 350,000 clones, with 85% to 90% seen just once and about 4.5% held by the top ten. Sequenced sample: PBMCs or T cells enriched from blood (not recorded which). The receptors here all came from a woman between 18 and 29 years old with acute COVID-19.

The gene calls are TRBV9 and TRBJ1-4; 11 bases line up with TRBD1. J was trimmed by 5 bases and V by 3 bases; bases with no gene match: 3. Looked up from germline, CDR1 is SGDLS and CDR2 is YYNGEE. The CDR3 totals 15 residues. CDR3: CASSAGTGGNEKLFF. DNA for the CDR3: TGTGCCAGCAGCGCAGGGACAGGGGGGAATGAAAAACTGTTTTTT.

The rearrangement uses TRBV9 and TRBJ2-3, with a possible D match to TRBD1 (6 bases). The CDR3 runs 16 residues. V shed 2 bases and J shed 2 bases, with 15 bases lying between them. Germline V gene data show CDR1 as SGDLS and CDR2 as YYNGEE. DNA of the CDR3: TGTGCCAGCAGCGTCCGGTCCGGGACAACCACAGATACGCAGTATTTT. Translating it yields CASSVRSGTTTDTQYF.

This rearrangement joins TRBV6-5 to TRBJ1-2, with TRBD1 matching over 11 bases. The CDR3 has 15 residues. The trim removed 7 bases at V and 2 bases at J, leaving 6 bases unmatched. CDR1 and CDR2 from the germline V gene are MNHEY and SVGAGI. The CDR3 DNA is TGTGCCAGCAATAGGGACAGGGGGGGAAACTATGGCTACACCTTC. Translated: CASNRDRGGNYGYTF.

This clone was recorded only once. The chain uses TRBV5-6 and TRBJ1-2; D gene uncertain. Trimming cost V 3 bases and J 6 bases, with 15 bases left between them. The CDR3 has 14 amino acids. CDR1 is SGHDT and CDR2 is YYEEEE in the germline V gene. CDR3 in amino acids: CASSWGGRQDGYTF. The CDR3 DNA is TGTGCCAGCAGCTGGGGAGGCCGGCAGGATGGCTACACCTTC.

This clone has ten or more counts. The rearrangement joins TRBV11-2 to TRBJ1-1; no firm D call. Trimming pared 3 bases from V and 1 base from J, leaving 9 bases between. This CDR3 spans 14 amino acids. Germline loops: CDR1 SGHAT, CDR2 FQNNGV. As DNA, the CDR3 is TGTGCCAGCAGCTTGGTCCGACAGAACACTGAAGCTTTCTTT. Encoded protein: CASSLVRQNTEAFF.

The chain employs TRBV27 and TRBJ2-3; D unresolved. The CDR3 spans 12 residues. Germline lookup yields CDR1 MNHEY and CDR2 SMNVEV (reference sequence). V lost 3 bases and J 4 bases, leaving 5 bases between the germline ends. CDR3 sequence (DNA): TGTGCCAGCAGTTTCCCCGCAGATACGCAGTATTTT. Its translation is CASSFPADTQYF.

The CDR3 nucleotides are TGTGCCAGCACGATATCCAGGGGGGGCAATCAGCCCCAGCATTTT. Translating it yields CASTISRGGNQPQHF. The rearrangement links TRBV2 to TRBJ1-5; 7 nucleotides align to TRBD1. This CDR3 is 15 amino acids long. Germline V gives CDR1 SNHLY, CDR2 FYNNEI. V was clipped by 7 bases and J by 2 bases; unmatched bases: 8.

The V and J genes are TRBV24-1 and TRBJ2-2, with 7 bases lining up with TRBD2. The J segment lost 1 base and the V segment lost 9 bases, leaving 10 bases of the junction unmatched. This CDR3 region has 16 residues. The germline V gene encodes CDR1 KGHDR and CDR2 SFDVKD. The CDR3 nucleotides read TGTGCCACCGAGAGCCGGGGCGGGGGGAACACCGGGGAGCTGTTTTTT. Encoded protein: CATESRGGGNTGELFF.

The V call is TRBV29-1, the J call TRBJ1-2; 9 positions agree with TRBD1. V trimming: 5 bases; J trimming: 2 bases; junction bases outside the gene matches: 9. Germline lookup yields CDR1 SQVTM and CDR2 ANQGSEA. This CDR3 has 15 residues. CDR3 amino acids: CSVPTADRGNYGYTF. The CDR3 bases are TGCAGCGTTCCCACCGCGGACAGGGGAAACTATGGCTACACCTTC.

CDR3 region: CASSLQATEAFF. The CDR3 DNA sequence: TGTGCCAGCAGTTTACAGGCCACTGAAGCTTTCTTT. V and J are TRBV28 and TRBJ1-1, with unresolved D. V was shortened by 2 bases and J by 4 bases, with 5 bases between the two germline ends. The CDR3 runs to 12 residues. Germline V gene lookup returns CDR1 MDHEN and CDR2 SYDVKM.

This rearrangement joins TRBV7-8 to TRBJ2-1, with 8 bases fitting TRBD1. Germline V gene lookup returns CDR1 SGHVS and CDR2 FQNEAQ. The V and J ends lost 5 bases and 5 bases, in that order; junction bases with no gene match: 5. This CDR3 is built from 14 residues. Here the CDR3 reads CASSLGTGDNEQFF. The CDR3 coding sequence is TGTGCCAGCAGCCTAGGGACAGGTGACAATGAGCAGTTCTTC.

The rearrangement uses TRBV7-2 and TRBJ2-7; 16 bases align to TRBD2. J was trimmed by 1 base and V by 6 bases; bases with no gene match: 3. CDR3 length: 16 residues. Germline V gives CDR1 SGHTA, CDR2 FQGNSA. In nucleotides, the CDR3 is TGTGCCAGCAGACCGGGACTAGCGGGAGGGTCCTACGAGCAGTACTTC. Translating gives CASRPGLAGGSYEQYF. Filled out from reference TRBV7-2 and TRBJ2-7, the complete variable domain reads GAGVSQSPSNKVTEKGKDVELRCDPISGHTALYWYRQSLGQGLEFLIYFQGNSAPDKSGLPSDRFSAERTGGSVSTLTIQRTQQEDSAVYLCASRPGLAGGSYEQYFGPGTRLTVT.

The chain has TRBV19 and TRBJ1-2; no clear D gene. Trimming cost V 2 bases and J 1 base, with 14 bases left between them. Germline CDR1 reads LNHDA; CDR2 reads SQIVND (reference sequence). The length of the CDR3 is 16 residues. Written as DNA, the CDR3 is TGTGCCAGTAGTATACGTGCCGGCGGAGATAACTATGGCTACACCTTC. Translated: CASSIRAGGDNYGYTF.

The chain links TRBV10-3 to TRBJ1-1; 7 nucleotides align to TRBD1. Germline V lookup: CDR1 ENHRY, CDR2 SYGVKD. V shed 10 bases, J shed 1 base, and the junction held 9 bases outside the gene matches. The CDR3 totals 14 residues. In nucleotides, the CDR3 is TGTGCCACCGGGGACAGCACAAGGAACACTGAAGCTTTCTTT. Translated, it gives CATGDSTRNTEAFF.

V is TRBV24-1 and J is TRBJ2-7, with TRBD1 matching 7 bases. Unmatched junction bases numbered 5, after V lost 5 bases and J lost 2 bases. The CDR3 extends over 14 amino acids. CDR1 and CDR2 (germline): KGHDR, SFDVKD. The CDR3 DNA follows: TGTGCCACCAGTGCGTCAGACAGGGCCTACGAGCAGTACTTC. Its translation: CATSASDRAYEQYF.

The chain couples TRBV13 to TRBJ1-1, with TRBD1 matching 7 bases. Trimming removed 5 bases from V and 0 bases from J; junction bases left unmatched: 9. The CDR3 is made up of 16 amino acids. The V gene's germline CDR1 is PRHDT and CDR2 FYEKMQ (reference sequence). The CDR3, as DNA: TGTGCCAGCAGCGGTCAGGGGGTCTCCCTGAACACTGAAGCTTTCTTT. This sequence encodes CASSGQGVSLNTEAFF.

The chain joins TRBV19 to TRBJ1-1; TRBD1 matches at 7 bases. Per the germline V gene, CDR1 is LNHDA and CDR2 is SQIVND (reference sequence). V lost 6 bases, J lost 4 bases, and 8 bases stayed unmatched. The CDR3 totals 14 residues. The CDR3 is CASRLQTGSTEAFF. CDR3 nucleotides: TGTGCCAGTAGACTCCAGACAGGGTCCACTGAAGCTTTCTTT.